This paragraph reports one T cell receptor beta chain. The germline gene is not matched at one end of the junction; a read error may be the cause. Only in-frame clones appear in the TCRdb table, and some are missing; sequencing was by immunoSEQ multiplex PCR. The table has fewer than 15,000 clones, about 70% seen once. The CDR3 is made up of 10 amino acids. Germline loops: CDR1 SNHLY, CDR2 FYNNEI. These data originate in a study of T cells after somatic rescue of genetic block. The TCR sequence derives from a man younger than 35. The chain uses TRBV2 and TRBJ2-7; D is uncertain. Specimen: peripheral blood mononuclear cells (PBMCs). The CDR3 region is CASSESRALF. In nucleotides, the CDR3 is TGTGCCAGCAGTGAATCCCGGGCGCTATTC.